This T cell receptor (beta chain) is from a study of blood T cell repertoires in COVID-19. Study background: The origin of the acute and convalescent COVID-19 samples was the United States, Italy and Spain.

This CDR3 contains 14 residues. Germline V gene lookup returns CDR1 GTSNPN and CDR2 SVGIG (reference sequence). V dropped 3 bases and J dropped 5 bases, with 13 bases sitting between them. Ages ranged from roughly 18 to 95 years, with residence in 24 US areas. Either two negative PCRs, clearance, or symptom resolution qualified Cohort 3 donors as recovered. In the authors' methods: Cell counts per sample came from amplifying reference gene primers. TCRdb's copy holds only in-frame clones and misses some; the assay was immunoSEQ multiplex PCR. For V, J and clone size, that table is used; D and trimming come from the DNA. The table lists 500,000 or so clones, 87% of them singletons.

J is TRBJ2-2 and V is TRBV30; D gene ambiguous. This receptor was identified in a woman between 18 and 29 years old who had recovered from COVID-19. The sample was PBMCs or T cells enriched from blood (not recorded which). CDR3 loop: CAWRSLLLTGELFF. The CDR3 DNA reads TGTGCCTGGAGATCACTTCTCCTAACCGGGGAGCTGTTTTTT.